What follows are 21 T cell receptor beta chains derived from one specimen sequenced in a study of Tregs in tolerant kidney transplant recipients. FACS sorting followed a roughly 6-day coculture of CFSE-labeled recipient PBMCs with irradiated graft donor PBMCs. These receptors have no identified antigens. Produced via immunoSEQ multiplex PCR; TCRdb's table is partial and in-frame only. Here the sample spans 8,000 or so clones, roughly 34% being singletons. The starting material was CD8+ T cells from blood cultured with allogeneic cells, obtained before the transplant. These receptors were collected from a human patient who received a combined kidney and bone marrow transplant.

V gene TRBV15 combines with J gene TRBJ2-1; D is unresolved. Trimming left V 4 bases short and J 5 bases short, with 9 bases between. CDR1 and CDR2 (germline): LNHNV, YYDKDF (reference sequence). This CDR3 has 13 residues. CDR3 sequence reads: CATSTLADNEQFF. The CDR3 DNA reads TGTGCCACCAGCACCCTCGCGGACAATGAGCAGTTCTTC.

This clone was seen only a few times. CDR3 protein: CASRNSQGSSNEQFF. The CDR3 bases are TGTGCCAGCAGGAATAGCCAGGGATCCAGCAATGAGCAGTTCTTC. The chain employs TRBV7-9 and TRBJ2-1; D perhaps matches TRBD1 (5 bases). Germline V gives CDR1 SEHNR, CDR2 FQNEAQ (reference sequence). This CDR3 has 15 residues. V was clipped by 6 bases and J by 6 bases, with 18 bases between them.

The J gene is TRBJ1-1, the V gene TRBV15; D gene unclear. CDR1 is LNHNV and CDR2 is YYDKDF in the germline V gene (reference sequence). The germline V and J ends were trimmed by 1 base and 10 bases, with 7 bases remaining between them. CDR3 length: 11 residues. The CDR3 loop is CATSRGRRAFF. CDR3 DNA: TGTGCCACCAGCAGAGGGAGGAGAGCTTTCTTT.

V usage is TRBV11-3 and J usage is TRBJ2-1, with 8 bases fitting TRBD2. From germline, CDR1 is SGHNT and CDR2 YENEEA. CDR3 length equals 15 residues. Germline trimming cut 0 bases from V and 6 bases from J; bases unmatched to any gene: 4. The CDR3 loop reads CASSLERGAGNEQFF. In DNA, the CDR3 is TGTGCCAGCAGCTTAGAGCGGGGGGCAGGCAATGAGCAGTTCTTC.

This clone was recorded once. This chain connects TRBV4-1 to TRBJ2-1, with TRBD2 identical over 12 bases. CDR3 size: 16 residues. V dropped 4 bases and J dropped 4; count of bases not matched to a gene: 5. Looked up from germline, CDR1 is MGHRA and CDR2 is YSYEKL. The CDR3 here is CASSPSGGARYNEQFF. CDR3 DNA: TGCGCCAGCAGCCCTAGCGGGGGGGCCCGGTACAATGAGCAGTTCTTC.

This clone came up a few times. This chain joins TRBV7-6 and TRBJ2-7; D unclear. V was cut by 5 bases and J by 5 bases, with 19 bases left in between. This CDR3 spans 15 amino acids. Per germline, CDR1 SGHVS and CDR2 FNYEAQ. The CDR3 protein is CASSSLAGLENEQYF. CDR3 nucleotides: TGTGCCAGCAGCAGCTTGGCTGGTCTAGAGAACGAGCAGTACTTC.

This clone is labeled medium-sized. The chain carries TRBV5-6 and TRBJ1-4; possibly TRBD1 for D (6 bases). Germline assignment: CDR1 SGHDT and CDR2 YYEEEE. This CDR3 has 15 amino acids. The germline V and J ends were trimmed by 5 bases and 4 bases, with 15 bases remaining between them. The CDR3 sequence is CASSARGGLNEKLFF. CDR3 coding DNA: TGTGCCAGCAGTGCAAGGGGGGGACTTAATGAAAAACTGTTTTTT.

This chain's CDR3 is CASSQPGRGQGAGNEQYF. For the CDR3, the DNA is TGCGCCAGCAGCCAGCCCGGACGAGGACAGGGGGCAGGTAACGAGCAGTACTTC. The rearrangement links TRBV4-3 to TRBJ2-7; 11 nucleotides line up with TRBD1. Trimming at V came to 3 bases and at J to 5 bases, leaving 15 bases not matched to a gene. Germline V CDR1 and CDR2: LGHNA, YSLEER. The CDR3 extends over 18 amino acids.

This clone has just a few counts. Relative to the germline gene, one junction end is altered; a read error may explain this. Within the sample, other DNA sequences also encode this same CDR3. The rearrangement uses TRBV4-1 and TRBJ1-6, with TRBD1 matching over 7 bases. CDR3 length equals 17 residues. CDR1 MGHRA and CDR2 YSYEKL come from the germline V gene. CDR3: CASSPRQGGSYNSPLHF. CDR3 sequence (DNA): TGCGCCAGCAGCCCCCGACAGGGAGGTTCCTATAATTCCCCCCTCCACTTT.

This clone is categorized as medium-sized. The rearrangement uses TRBV27 and TRBJ1-1; D possibly corresponds to TRBD1 (5 bases). This CDR3 has 13 amino acids. Trimming pared 0 bases from V and 3 bases from J, leaving 5 bases between. Germline CDR1 and CDR2: MNHEY and SMNVEV (reference sequence). The CDR3 loop reads CASSLSGDTEAFF. As DNA, the CDR3 is TGTGCCAGCAGTTTATCAGGGGACACTGAAGCTTTCTTT.

The chain combines TRBV18 with TRBJ1-1, with D maybe TRBD1 (6 bases). The germline V and J ends were trimmed by 4 bases and 2 bases, with 14 bases remaining between them. CDR1 is KGHSH, CDR2 LQKENI, per germline. This CDR3 is 15 amino acids long. As DNA, the CDR3 is TGTGCCAGCTCACTTGGGACACCTGTTAACACTGAAGCTTTCTTT. Translated, it gives CASSLGTPVNTEAFF. Filled out from reference TRBV18 and TRBJ1-1, the complete variable domain reads NAGVMQNPRHLVRRRGQEARLRCSPMKGHSHVYWYRQLPEEGLKFMVYLQKENIIDESGMPKERFSAEFPKEGPSILRIQQVVRGDSAAYFCASSLGTPVNTEAFFGQGTRLTVV.

V gene TRBV7-9 combines with J gene TRBJ2-1; maybe TRBD2 (5 bases). The CDR3 runs to 14 residues. The germline V gene encodes CDR1 SEHNR and CDR2 FQNEAQ (reference sequence). Trimming cost V 5 bases and J 8 bases, with 16 bases left between them. CDR3 in DNA: TGTGCCAGCAGCGCTACCGATGGAGCGGATGAGCAGTTCTTC. Amino acids: CASSATDGADEQFF.

Only a few counts were recorded for this clone. The chain is built from TRBV6-6 and TRBJ2-2; D possibly corresponds to TRBD1 (5 bases). Trimming removed 7 bases at V and 5 bases at J, with 17 bases between. The germline V gene encodes CDR1 MNHNY and CDR2 SVGAGI (reference sequence). The CDR3 is 15 residues long. The CDR3 protein is CASTYGQVATGELFF. CDR3 in DNA: TGTGCCAGCACCTACGGACAAGTCGCAACCGGGGAGCTGTTTTTT.

The rearrangement links TRBV5-6 to TRBJ2-5; 12 bases match TRBD2. Trimming took 4 bases from V and 5 from J; bases not matched to a gene: 9. The CDR3 runs to 16 residues. CDR1 SGHDT and CDR2 YYEEEE come from the germline V gene. The CDR3 bases are TGTGCCAGCAGCGAGACTAGCGGGGGCCTTTTGGAGACCCAGTACTTC. Residues: CASSETSGGLLETQYF.

This clone appeared a few times. This chain links TRBV9 with TRBJ2-1, with 7 bases lining up with TRBD2. In germline, CDR1 is SGDLS, CDR2 YYNGEE. The CDR3 sequence is 16 residues long. The ends lost 0 bases at V and 4 bases at J; junction bases unmatched: 7. CDR3 protein: CASSVASLAVYNEQFF. CDR3 coding DNA: TGTGCCAGCAGCGTAGCATCCCTAGCGGTGTACAATGAGCAGTTCTTC.

This clone was observed a few times. The chain links TRBV27 to TRBJ2-7; 9 bases are a match to TRBD1. There are 16 residues in the CDR3. Germline CDR1 MNHEY, CDR2 SMNVEV (reference sequence). V gave up 3 bases and J gave up 4 bases; unmatched junction bases: 10. The CDR3 bases are TGTGCCAGCAGTTTTGTACTCGGGACAGGGTATTACGAGCAGTACTTC. Its translation is CASSFVLGTGYYEQYF.

This clone has more than one count but fewer than ten. V and J are TRBV7-3 and TRBJ2-1; 7 nucleotides align to TRBD2. The trim removed 5 bases at V and 9 bases at J, leaving 7 bases unmatched. Germline V gene lookup returns CDR1 SGHTA and CDR2 FQGTGA. The CDR3 totals 13 residues. The CDR3 loop reads CASSPDWGGEQFF. In nucleotides, the CDR3 is TGTGCCAGCAGCCCAGACTGGGGGGGTGAGCAGTTCTTC.

On this clone: At one boundary the junction diverges from the germline segment, which might be a read error. This chain joins TRBV6-6 and TRBJ1-1; unclear D gene. The germline CDR1 and CDR2 sequences are MNHNY and SVGAGI (reference sequence). The CDR3 runs 13 residues. CDR3 loop: CASSYSGEEEAFF. In nucleotides, the CDR3 is TGTGCCAGCAGCTACTCAGGAGAGGAGGAAGCTTTCTTT.

This clone was seen once. The chain joins TRBV5-1 to TRBJ1-5, with D possibly being TRBD1 (5 bases). Germline loops: CDR1 SGHRS, CDR2 YFSETQ. V was pared by 0 bases and J by 1 base, with 8 bases between. This CDR3 comprises 15 residues. CDR3 loop: CASSLAGRSNQPQHF. The CDR3 bases are TGCGCCAGCAGCTTGGCAGGGAGGAGCAATCAGCCCCAGCATTTT.

The V gene is TRBV5-1, the J gene TRBJ1-5; D unresolved. CDR1 is SGHRS, CDR2 YFSETQ, per germline. The germline V and J ends were trimmed by 4 bases and 3 bases, with 14 bases remaining between them. The CDR3 sequence is 15 residues long. CDR3 sequence reads: CASSPSGNPNQPQHF. The DNA of the CDR3 is TGCGCCAGCAGCCCTTCGGGGAATCCCAATCAGCCCCAGCATTTT.

The V gene is TRBV7-9, the J gene TRBJ2-7; TRBD2 might be the D (5 bases). This CDR3 region has 15 residues. V lost 5 bases to trimming and J lost 0 bases, with 14 bases between them. In germline, CDR1 is SEHNR, CDR2 FQNEAQ (reference sequence). The CDR3 DNA reads TGTGCCAGCAGCATAAGCGGACTGAGCTCCTACGAGCAGTACTTC. Protein: CASSISGLSSYEQYF.